The rows below give T cell receptor beta chains drawn from one sample of a study of PD-1 blockade in classical Hodgkin lymphoma. Produced via immunoSEQ multiplex PCR; TCRdb's table is partial and in-frame only. The repertoire includes under 20,000 clones, roughly 90% of them detected once, and around 13% sits in the top ten. The sample consisted of peripheral blood mononuclear cells (PBMCs), taken before the second cycle of nivolumab. Source of these receptors: a human donor with classical Hodgkin lymphoma. CDR3s include the opening cysteine and the closing phenylalanine or tryptophan. The D gene is left open where the match is weak. Size is stated for part of the rows, as once, few or many counts, or as a class when the clone is expanded.

v_call	clone_size	d_call	j_call	cdr3_aa	cdr3_nt
TRBV2	-	-	TRBJ2-7	CASSEYNEQYF	TGTGCCAGCAGTGAATACAACGAGCAGTACTTC
TRBV11-1	-	-	TRBJ1-5	CASSLAMAQPQHF	TGTGCCAGCAGCTTAGCGATGGCTCAGCCCCAGCATTTT
TRBV5-1	-	-	TRBJ2-7	CASSLDAANYEQYF	TGCGCCAGCAGCTTGGATGCAGCCAACTACGAGCAGTACTTC
TRBV7-9	-	-	TRBJ1-4	CASSLTATNEKLFF	TGTGCCAGCAGTTTGACAGCAACTAATGAAAAACTGTTTTTT
TRBV9	-	TRBD1	TRBJ1-2	CASSVAGTGSYGYTF	TGTGCCAGCAGCGTAGCCGGGACAGGTTCTTATGGCTACACCTTC
TRBV5-1	few	TRBD2	TRBJ2-5	CASSLSGGDIETQYF	TGCGCCAGCAGCTTGTCCGGGGGGGATATCGAGACCCAGTACTTC
TRBV5-8	-	TRBD1	TRBJ2-1	CASSLEVSWTGGIGEQFF	TGTGCCAGCAGCTTGGAAGTTTCATGGACAGGGGGCATCGGGGAGCAGTTCTTC
TRBV5-1	-	TRBD1	TRBJ2-7	CASSLGTGHNEQYF	TGCGCCAGCAGCTTGGGGACAGGGCACAACGAGCAGTACTTC
TRBV5-1	once	-	TRBJ2-2	CASSFTGVATGELFF	TGCGCCAGCAGCTTCACGGGGGTGGCCACCGGGGAGCTGTTTTTT
TRBV30	once	-	TRBJ1-1	CAWRPREGMNTEAFF	TGTGCCTGGAGACCCCGGGAGGGGATGAACACTGAAGCTTTCTTT
TRBV25-1	-	TRBD1	TRBJ1-6	CASSLGQAGSYNSPLHF	TGTGCCAGCAGCTTAGGACAGGCAGGCTCCTATAATTCACCCCTCCACTTT
TRBV6-6	-	TRBD1	TRBJ1-3	CASKRDSAGNTIYF	TGTGCCAGCAAGAGGGACAGTGCTGGAAACACCATATATTTT
TRBV5-5	-	TRBD1	TRBJ1-1	CASSPGTVNTEAFF	TGTGCCAGCAGCCCTGGGACAGTGAACACTGAAGCTTTCTTT
TRBV5-1	-	TRBD1	TRBJ1-2	CASSLGTGEGYTF	TGCGCCAGCAGCTTGGGGACAGGGGAGGGCTACACCTTC
TRBV9	-	-	TRBJ2-5	CASSTRTEETQYF	TGTGCCAGCAGCACTCGGACAGAGGAGACCCAGTACTTC
TRBV5-1	-	-	TRBJ2-1	CASSTSRDEQFF	TGCGCCAGCAGCACAAGTCGCGATGAGCAGTTCTTC
TRBV11-2	-	-	TRBJ1-4	CASSSTSGRMNEKLFF	TGTGCCAGCAGCTCCACGTCGGGGAGGATGAATGAAAAACTGTTTTTT
TRBV5-1	-	TRBD2	TRBJ2-7	CASSMSGGAYEQYF	TGCGCCAGCAGCATGAGCGGGGGGGCCTACGAGCAGTACTTC
TRBV2	-	-	TRBJ1-6	CASSELKSSYNSPLHF	TGTGCCAGCAGTGAGCTCAAGAGCTCCTATAATTCACCCCTCCACTTT
TRBV5-1	-	-	TRBJ1-3	CASSLAGKAVDTIYF	TGCGCCAGCAGCTTGGCGGGGAAGGCCGTGGACACCATATATTTT
TRBV11-1	-	TRBD1	TRBJ1-1	CASSPRLKGQGSTEAFF	TGTGCCAGCAGCCCCCGATTAAAGGGACAGGGGAGCACTGAAGCTTTCTTT
TRBV27	-	-	TRBJ1-2	CASSPPNRFGYTF	TGTGCCAGCAGTCCTCCGAATCGGTTTGGCTACACCTTC
TRBV7-8	-	TRBD1	TRBJ1-1	CASSLDRGRSEAFF	TGTGCCAGCAGCTTGGACAGGGGTCGCTCTGAAGCTTTCTTT
TRBV7-9	-	-	TRBJ2-2	CASRKGNTGELFF	TGTGCCAGCAGAAAGGGGAACACCGGGGAGCTGTTTTTT
TRBV5-1	-	-	TRBJ2-5	CASSLDKYQETQYF	TGCGCCAGCAGCTTAGACAAGTACCAAGAGACCCAGTACTTC
TRBV7-9	few	-	TRBJ1-2	CASSSISGTPRGYTF	TGTGCCAGCAGCTCGATCTCCGGGACCCCTCGTGGCTACACCTTC
TRBV27	-	-	TRBJ1-6	CASTQGPGPLHF	TGTGCCAGCACACAGGGACCGGGTCCCCTCCACTTT
TRBV4-1	-	-	TRBJ2-1	CASSQVRLTRSYNEQFF	TGCGCCAGCAGCCAAGTTAGACTAACCCGCTCCTACAATGAGCAGTTCTTC
TRBV5-1	-	TRBD2	TRBJ2-3	CASSFDSSGGLATQYF	TGCGCCAGCAGCTTCGATTCCAGCGGGGGGCTGGCTACGCAGTATTTT
TRBV7-9	-	TRBD1	TRBJ1-2	CASSLETGYYGYTF	TGTGCCAGCAGCTTAGAGACAGGGTACTATGGCTACACCTTC
TRBV6-1	-	-	TRBJ1-1	CASSDRVRDTEAFF	TGTGCCAGCAGTGATAGGGTGAGGGATACTGAAGCTTTCTTT
TRBV2	-	TRBD2	TRBJ2-2	CASSVDGGAGELFF	TGTGCCAGCAGTGTTGATGGGGGGGCCGGGGAGCTGTTTTTT
TRBV27	-	-	TRBJ1-3	CASSQGRGNTIYF	TGTGCCAGCAGCCAAGGACGGGGAAACACCATATATTTT
TRBV5-1	-	TRBD2	TRBJ2-2	CASSPNPGGSGTGELFF	TGCGCCAGCAGCCCGAACCCCGGGGGGTCGGGCACCGGGGAGCTGTTTTTT
TRBV7-2	-	-	TRBJ2-3	CASSFVSTDTQYF	TGTGCCAGCAGCTTTGTGAGCACAGATACGCAGTATTTT
TRBV7-8	-	-	TRBJ1-1	CASSLEGRNTEAFF	TGTGCCAGCAGCTTAGAAGGCCGAAACACTGAAGCTTTCTTT
TRBV18	-	TRBD1	TRBJ1-2	CASSPGTGDYGYTF	TGTGCCAGCTCACCAGGGACAGGGGACTATGGCTACACCTTC
TRBV6-6	-	-	TRBJ1-3	CASRDLDRASGNTIYF	TGTGCCAGCAGGGACCTGGACAGAGCCTCGGGAAACACCATATATTTT